The TCR beta chain under discussion was sequenced for a study of OX40 agonist ivuxolimab in advanced cancers. Context from the whole study: Ivuxolimab, which targeted the costimulatory receptor OX40 (CD134), was an agonistic, fully human IgG2 monoclonal antibody. Intravenous ivuxolimab was administered to patients every 2 weeks at six dose levels: 0.01, 0.1, 0.3, 1.5, 3 and 10 mg/kg. Of the approximately 50 dose-escalation patients, hepatocellular carcinoma was present in about 20, melanoma in approximately 15, renal cell carcinoma in 9 and head and neck cancer in 9. The dose-escalation cohort was roughly 80% male with a mean age of about 60 years, ranging from about 20 to 85. Prior anti-PD-1, anti-PD-L1 or anti-CTLA-4 therapy was permitted, and checkpoint inhibitors had been received by 30% to 40% of dose-escalation patients. Partial responses occurred in three dose-escalation patients: two with cutaneous melanoma and one with hepatocellular carcinoma. The purpose of peripheral TCRbeta sequencing was to test whether ivuxolimab changed TCR sequence diversity and led to clonal T-cell expansion. The paper covers the monotherapy dose-escalation part of the phase I ivuxolimab trial, which included N ≈ 54 patients. The study at large found these results: Low levels of normalized T-cell clonal expansion were also seen in some nonresponding patients. Antigen specificity was not determined for the clonally expanded peripheral T cells. Partial responders in the 0.1-3.0 mg/kg groups had among the lowest normalized peripheral clonal expansion, especially among CD8+ T cells. At doses from 0.1 to 3.0 mg/kg, clonal expansion was seen in both CD4+ and CD8+ blood T cells between baseline and week 6. After ivuxolimab, expanded clones were on average more numerous among CD8+ T cells than among CD4+ T cells.

Genomic DNA was isolated from the sorted cells so that the TCRbeta CDR3 region could be sequenced. The immunoSEQ Assay was used to sequence the TCRbeta CDR3 regions. Held by TCRdb, this immuneACCESS table contains in-frame sequences only and omits some clones. Under half of the omission traces to an unresolved V gene where checked; the cause of the rest is unknown. This sample gives tens of thousands of clones in total; 75% to 90% of them show up just once. The ten largest account for roughly 0.89% of the sample. With regard to this clone: Its target antigen remains unknown. No base quality information exists; no much larger clone differs at one position.

The trial excluded patients who had a history of autoimmune disease or who were on systemic immunosuppression. Peripheral blood for TCR sequencing was collected from all dose cohorts at baseline, on cycle 4 day 1, and on cycle 7 day 1. Samples came from an open-label, multicenter, first-in-human phase I dose-escalation trial of ivuxolimab. The trial enrolled adults with locally advanced or metastatic head and neck squamous cell, hepatocellular, melanoma or renal cell carcinoma. Before TCR sequencing, CD4+ T cells and CD8+ T cells from peripheral blood were sorted into separate populations. Including the terminal cysteine and phenylalanine, the CDR3 comprises 14 residues. Kept here is only the CDR3 DNA, which spans 42 bases and is read in frame from base 1. At the junction V is shortened by 6 bases and J by 8 bases; bases outside the gene matches: 6. From the germline V gene, CDR1 is SNHLY and CDR2 is FYNNEI.

This TCR came from an adult with an advanced solid tumor such as melanoma, head and neck, liver or kidney cancer. The chain joins TRBV2 to TRBJ1-4, with 10 central nucleotides matching TRBD1. Sequenced material: CD4+ or CD8+ T cells sorted from blood, taken in a trial of the OX40 agonist ivuxolimab. The nucleotide sequence reads as follows: TGTGCCAGCAGGCGACAGGGGGCTTCCGAAAAACTGTTTTTT. It is translated as CASRRQGASEKLFF.